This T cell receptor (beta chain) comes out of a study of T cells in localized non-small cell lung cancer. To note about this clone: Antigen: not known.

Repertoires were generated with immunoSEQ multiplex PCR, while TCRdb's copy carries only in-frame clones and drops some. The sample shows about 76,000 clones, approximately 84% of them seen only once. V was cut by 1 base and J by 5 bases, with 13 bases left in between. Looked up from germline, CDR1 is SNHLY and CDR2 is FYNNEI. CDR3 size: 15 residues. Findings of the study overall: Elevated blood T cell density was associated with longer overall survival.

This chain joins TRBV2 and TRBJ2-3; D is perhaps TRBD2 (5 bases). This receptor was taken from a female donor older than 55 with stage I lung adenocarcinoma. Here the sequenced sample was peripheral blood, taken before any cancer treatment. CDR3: CASSEGWVEGDTQYF. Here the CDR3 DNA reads TGTGCCAGCAGTGAAGGGTGGGTAGAGGGAGATACGCAGTATTTT.